This TCR beta chain was recovered during a study of CD8 T cells in ankylosing spondylitis. About this clonotype itself: The antigen remains unidentified.

Using its own MiXCR run on the 5' RACE reads, TCRdb lists one record per CDR3 protein. This sample yields about 250,000 distinct CDR3 sequences, of which 32% are seen a single time; around 4% belongs to the top ten. Germline CDR1 and CDR2: SEHNR and FQNEAQ (reference sequence). The ends were cut back, 1 base at V and 13 bases at J, with 8 bases in the middle. The CDR3 runs to 12 residues. Regarding the study as a whole: The clones that were linked to disease were reported to be significantly enriched in matched synovial fluid samples from ankylosing spondylitis patients.

The chain uses TRBV7-9 and TRBJ1-6; no clear D. The TCR sequence derives from a male donor with ankylosing spondylitis or in good health (not recorded which). Sequencing used blood, either unsorted or a sorted T cell fraction (not recorded which). CDR3 sequence reads: CASSLVGSPLHF. The CDR3 DNA reads as TGTGCCAGCAGCTTAGTAGGGAGCCCCCTCCACTTT.